What follows describes a single T cell receptor (beta chain). The antigen is undetermined. An end of the junction does not agree with germline; a read error may underlie this. This sample was taken from a study of blood T cells in healthy people across ages. The study's findings and limits: Versus aged donors, long-lived donors had higher diversity and more naive CD4+ cells.

CDR1 SGHTA and CDR2 FQGNSA come from the germline V gene. The CDR3 length is 17 residues. The authors ran a second PCR of roughly 6 to 11 cycles using a sample-barcoded 5' primer and a J-beta primer mix. Template switching added a 12-random-nucleotide identifier to every cDNA molecule. Each CDR3 protein gets one entry after TCRdb re-called the 5' RACE reads with MiXCR. Of around 990,000 distinct CDR3 sequences in the sample, around two fifths are singletons; the top ten hold 13%. Sequencing was carried out using blood. The source of this sequence is a man aged 18 to 35 in good health. The chain joins TRBV7-2 to TRBJ2-3; TRBD2 agrees at 11 bases. The CDR3 DNA reads as TGTGCCGGCAGCCTATCCGGGACTAGCGGTAGCACAGATACGCAGTATTTT. Residues: CAGSLSGTSGSTDTQYF.